This paragraph covers one T cell receptor beta chain sequence. Roughly 0.45 to 1 ug RNA was reverse transcribed with random hexamers. It was immunoSEQ multiplex PCR that amplified TCR beta CDR3 across 54 Vbeta and 13 Jbeta. MiXCR, applied by TCRdb to the immunoSEQ multiplex PCR reads, yields one record per CDR3 protein. Of 210,000 or so distinct CDR3 sequences in the sample, 94% are singletons; the top ten hold around 0.16%. This entry is derived from a study of CD8 T cells in Susac syndrome. The CDR3 sequence is 13 residues long. V was clipped by 6 bases and J by 3 bases, with 11 bases between them. CDR1 is DFQATT, CDR2 SNEGSKA, per germline (reference sequence).

J is TRBJ2-2 and V is TRBV20-1; D gene uncertain. The sequenced material came from CD4+ T cells from PBMCs. The TCR comes from a human donor with Susac syndrome. CDR3 sequence reads: CSAIKVDTGELFF. Here the CDR3 DNA reads TGCAGTGCCATCAAGGTGGACACCGGGGAGCTGTTTTTT.